These 8 T cell receptor beta chains originate from one sample sequenced in a study of neurological immune-mediated disorders. TCRdb processed the 5' RACE reads anew with MiXCR; each CDR3 protein has one entry. The sample contains more than 70,000 distinct CDR3 sequences, 15% to 20% of which appear only once. Source material: PBMCs. These receptors were taken from a woman aged 40 to 50 in good health.

This clonotype was found many times. V is TRBV6-5 and J is TRBJ2-3, with 7 nucleotides matching TRBD1. The CDR3 length is 15 residues. J was trimmed by 0 bases and V by 6 bases; bases with no gene match: 6. Germline CDR1 is MNHEY and CDR2 is SVGAGI. The CDR3 is CASRVGTASTDTQYF. The CDR3 nucleotides read TGTGCCAGCAGAGTGGGGACAGCTAGCACAGATACGCAGTATTTT.

This clonotype was recorded at least ten times. The gene calls are TRBV4-3 and TRBJ1-1, with a possible D match to TRBD1 (5 bases). The CDR3 extends over 17 amino acids. The germline V gene has CDR1 LGHNA and CDR2 YSLEER. The ends were cut back, 0 bases at V and 8 bases at J, with 22 bases in the middle. The CDR3 reads CASSQDILGASSTEAFF. CDR3 nucleotides: TGCGCCAGCAGCCAAGATATACTAGGGGCAAGCTCCACAGAAGCTTTCTTT.

This clonotype was seen many times. The J gene is TRBJ1-2, the V gene TRBV5-1; D remains ambiguous. Germline V CDR1 and CDR2: SGHRS, YFSETQ. Trimming stripped 2 bases from V and 3 bases from J, with 14 bases between. The CDR3 has 15 residues. CDR3 DNA: TGCGCCAGCAGCTTTGGGGATCGGGTGGACTATGGCTACACCTTC. The encoded protein is CASSFGDRVDYGYTF.

In this sample, this clonotype turned up many times. J is TRBJ2-5 and V is TRBV4-1; 8 positions match TRBD1. Trimming cost V 7 bases and J 3 bases; bases outside gene matches: 13. This CDR3 contains 16 residues. Germline CDR1 reads MGHRA; CDR2 reads YSYEKL. For the CDR3, the DNA is TGCGCCAGCAAAAGAGGGGTTGGACAGGGAGAAGAGACCCAGTACTTC. Amino acid sequence: CASKRGVGQGEETQYF.

This clonotype was recorded many times. The chain links TRBV24-1 to TRBJ2-3, with 7 bases that match TRBD1. Germline loops: CDR1 KGHDR, CDR2 SFDVKD. V was clipped by 9 bases and J by 4 bases; unmatched bases: 12. There are 15 residues in the CDR3. Here the CDR3 DNA reads TGTGCCACCTCCGGGACAGAGCTCCTGGCAGATACGCAGTATTTT. Encoded protein: CATSGTELLADTQYF.

Many counts were recorded for this clonotype. This chain uses TRBV7-2 with TRBJ2-5, with D tentatively TRBD1 or TRBD2 (5 bases each). V was trimmed by 5 bases and J by 5 bases, leaving 18 bases between them. This CDR3 comprises 15 residues. The germline V gene encodes CDR1 SGHTA and CDR2 FQGNSA. CDR3 protein: CASSPTGTTSETQYF. The DNA for the CDR3 is TGTGCCAGCAGCCCGACCGGGACCACCAGTGAGACCCAGTACTTC.

At least ten counts were recorded for this clonotype. The V and J genes are TRBV6-5 and TRBJ1-4, with D perhaps TRBD1 (6 bases). This CDR3 comprises 14 residues. CDR1 is MNHEY, CDR2 SVGAGI, per germline. Deletions cut 2 bases from V and 4 bases from J, with 8 bases between. The CDR3 DNA sequence: TGTGCCAGCAGTTACGGACAGCGTAATGAAAAACTGTTTTTT. Protein: CASSYGQRNEKLFF.

This clonotype was observed at least ten times. The chain carries TRBV5-5 and TRBJ1-5; D ambiguous. CDR3 length equals 14 residues. Germline-derived CDR1 and CDR2 are SGHKS and YYEKEE (reference sequence). V lost 1 base to trimming and J lost 2 bases, with 7 bases between them. The CDR3 is CASSLSQGNQPQHF. In DNA, the CDR3 is TGTGCCAGCAGCTTGAGCCAGGGCAATCAGCCCCAGCATTTT.